The sequence of this T cell receptor (beta chain) was determined in a study of TIL therapy for anti-PD-1-resistant metastatic lung cancer. Overall study results and limits: The baseline peripheral repertoire was partially replaced by infused TIL clonotypes that later decayed.

On this clone: What it recognizes is unknown.

This was the immunoSEQ v3 assay. The protocol was immunoSEQ multiplex PCR, while the TCRdb copy is restricted to in-frame clones and leaves out a portion. This table holds tens of thousands of clones, about nine tenths found once. The CDR3 spans 12 residues. V lost 3 bases, J lost 15 bases, and 8 bases stayed unmatched. The V gene's germline CDR1 is MNHNS and CDR2 SASEGT. Documented time point: pre-treatment sample, taken before nivolumab and TIL therapy. The origin of this receptor is a person between 25 and 80 years old with non-small cell lung cancer. The rearrangement uses TRBV6-1 and TRBJ2-4; TRBD1 matches 7 bases. The material sequenced was blood, taken at baseline. Here the CDR3 reads CASSEGTVGRYF. CDR3 DNA sequence: TGTGCCAGCAGTGAGGGGACAGTAGGGCGGTACTTC.